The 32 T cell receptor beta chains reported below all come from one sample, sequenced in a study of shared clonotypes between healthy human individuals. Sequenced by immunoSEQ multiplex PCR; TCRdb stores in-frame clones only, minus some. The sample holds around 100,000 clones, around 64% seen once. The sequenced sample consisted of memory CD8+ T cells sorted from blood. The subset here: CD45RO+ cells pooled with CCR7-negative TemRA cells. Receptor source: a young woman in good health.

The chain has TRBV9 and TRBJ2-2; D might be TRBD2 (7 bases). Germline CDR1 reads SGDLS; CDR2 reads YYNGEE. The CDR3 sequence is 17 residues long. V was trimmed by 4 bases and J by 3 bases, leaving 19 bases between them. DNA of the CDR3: TGTGCCAGCAGCCCCTCCTGGGGGGGCGCGGACACCGGGGAGCTGTTTTTT. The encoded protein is CASSPSWGGADTGELFF.

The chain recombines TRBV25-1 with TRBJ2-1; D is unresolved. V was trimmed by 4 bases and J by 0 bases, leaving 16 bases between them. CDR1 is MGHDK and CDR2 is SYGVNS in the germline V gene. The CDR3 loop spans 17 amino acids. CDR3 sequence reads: CASSVVGPFSSYNEQFF. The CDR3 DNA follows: TGTGCCAGCAGTGTAGTCGGGCCATTTAGCTCCTACAATGAGCAGTTCTTC. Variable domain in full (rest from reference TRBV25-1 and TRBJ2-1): EADIYQTPRYLVIGTGKKITLECSQTMGHDKMYWYQQDPGMELHLIHYSYGVNSTEKGDLSSESTVSRIRTEHFPLTLESARPSHTSQYLCASSVVGPFSSYNEQFFGPGTRLTVL.

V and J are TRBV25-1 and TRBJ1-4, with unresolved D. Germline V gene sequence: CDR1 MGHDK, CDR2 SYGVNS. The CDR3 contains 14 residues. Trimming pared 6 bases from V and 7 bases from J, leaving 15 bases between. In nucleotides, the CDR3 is TGTGCCAGCAGGGGAGTGGAATTCAGTGAAAAACTGTTTTTT. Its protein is CASRGVEFSEKLFF.

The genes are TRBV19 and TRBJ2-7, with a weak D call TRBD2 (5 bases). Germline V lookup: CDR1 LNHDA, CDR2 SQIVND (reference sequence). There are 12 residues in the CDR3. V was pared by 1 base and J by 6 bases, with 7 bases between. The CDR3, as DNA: TGTGCCAGTAGTATAGGTGGAGGCGAGCAGTACTTC. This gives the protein CASSIGGGEQYF.

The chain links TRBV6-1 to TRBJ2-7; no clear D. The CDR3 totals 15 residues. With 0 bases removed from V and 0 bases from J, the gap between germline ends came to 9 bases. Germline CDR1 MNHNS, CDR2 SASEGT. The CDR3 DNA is TGTGCCAGCAGTGAAGCGAGCGCCAGCTCCTACGAGCAGTACTTC. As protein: CASSEASASSYEQYF.

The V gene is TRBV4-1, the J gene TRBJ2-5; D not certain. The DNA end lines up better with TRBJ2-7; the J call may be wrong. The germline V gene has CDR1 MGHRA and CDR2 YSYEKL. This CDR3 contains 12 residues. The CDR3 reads CASSQGFDEQYF. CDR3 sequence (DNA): TGCGCCAGCAGCCAGGGGTTCGACGAGCAGTACTTC.

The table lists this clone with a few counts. The CDR3 loop is CASSLISNTEAFF. The CDR3 region has the DNA TGTGCCAGTAGTTTAATATCGAACACTGAAGCTTTCTTT. V usage is TRBV19 and J usage is TRBJ1-1, with D unresolved. The CDR3 sequence is 13 residues long. The germline V gene has CDR1 LNHDA and CDR2 SQIVND (reference sequence). V was shortened by 5 bases and J by 1 base, with 8 bases between the two germline ends.

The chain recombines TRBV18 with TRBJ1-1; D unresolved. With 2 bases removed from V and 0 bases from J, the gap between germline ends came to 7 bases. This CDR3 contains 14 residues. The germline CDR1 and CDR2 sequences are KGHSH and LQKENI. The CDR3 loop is CASSPNYMNTEAFF. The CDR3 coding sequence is TGTGCCAGCTCACCAAACTACATGAACACTGAAGCTTTCTTT. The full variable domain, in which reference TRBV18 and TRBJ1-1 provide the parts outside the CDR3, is NAGVMQNPRHLVRRRGQEARLRCSPMKGHSHVYWYRQLPEEGLKFMVYLQKENIIDESGMPKERFSAEFPKEGPSILRIQQVVRGDSAAYFCASSPNYMNTEAFFGQGTRLTVV.

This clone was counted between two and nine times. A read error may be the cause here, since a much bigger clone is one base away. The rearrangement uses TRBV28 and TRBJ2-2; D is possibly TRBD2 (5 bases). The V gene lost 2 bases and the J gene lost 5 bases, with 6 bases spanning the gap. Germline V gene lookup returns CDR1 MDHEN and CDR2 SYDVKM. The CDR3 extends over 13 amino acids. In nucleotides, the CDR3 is TGTGCCAGCAGTTTAACGGGGACCGGGGAGCTGTTTTTT. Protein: CASSLTGTGELFF.

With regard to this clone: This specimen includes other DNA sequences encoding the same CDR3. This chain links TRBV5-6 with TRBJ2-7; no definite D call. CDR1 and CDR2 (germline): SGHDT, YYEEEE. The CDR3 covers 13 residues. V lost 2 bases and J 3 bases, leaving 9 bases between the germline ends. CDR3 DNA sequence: TGTGCCAGCAGCTTCCTTTCAGGCTACGAGCAGTACTTC. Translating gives CASSFLSGYEQYF.

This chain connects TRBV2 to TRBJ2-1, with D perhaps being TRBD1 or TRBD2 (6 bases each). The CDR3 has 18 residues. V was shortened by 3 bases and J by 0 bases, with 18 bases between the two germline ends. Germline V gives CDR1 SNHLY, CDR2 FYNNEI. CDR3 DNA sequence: TGTGCCAGCAGTGACGGGGGCACCGGCGCCAGCTCCTACAATGAGCAGTTCTTC. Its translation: CASSDGGTGASSYNEQFF.

The CDR3 loop reads CASSFRLGREISYNEQFF. Written as DNA, the CDR3 is TGTGCCAGCAGCTTTCGGCTGGGGCGGGAGATATCCTACAATGAGCAGTTCTTC. J is TRBJ2-1 and V is TRBV11-2; 7 bases are shared with TRBD2. The CDR3 has 18 residues. J was trimmed by 1 base and V by 3 bases; bases with no gene match: 12. In germline, CDR1 is SGHAT, CDR2 FQNNGV.

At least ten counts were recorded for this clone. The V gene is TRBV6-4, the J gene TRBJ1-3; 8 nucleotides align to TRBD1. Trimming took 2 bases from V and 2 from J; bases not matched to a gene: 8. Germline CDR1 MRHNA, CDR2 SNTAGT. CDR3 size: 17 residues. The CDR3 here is CASSDQTGEGPGNTIYF. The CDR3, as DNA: TGTGCCAGCAGTGACCAGACAGGGGAAGGACCTGGAAACACCATATATTTT.

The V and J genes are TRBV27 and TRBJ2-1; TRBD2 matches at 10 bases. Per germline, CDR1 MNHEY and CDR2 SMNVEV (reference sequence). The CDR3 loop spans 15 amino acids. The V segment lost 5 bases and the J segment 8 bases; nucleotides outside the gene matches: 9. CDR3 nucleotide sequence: TGTGCCAGCAGTCTAGAACTAGCGGGAAGGGATGAGCAGTTCTTC. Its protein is CASSLELAGRDEQFF.

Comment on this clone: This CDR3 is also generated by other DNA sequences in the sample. This CDR3 is CASEGLNTEAFF. DNA of the CDR3: TGTGCCAGCGAGGGTCTGAACACTGAAGCTTTCTTT. The rearrangement uses TRBV6-1 and TRBJ1-1; D ambiguous. Deletions cut 8 bases from V and 0 bases from J, with 7 bases between. The CDR3 runs to 12 residues. Germline CDR1 is MNHNS and CDR2 is SASEGT.

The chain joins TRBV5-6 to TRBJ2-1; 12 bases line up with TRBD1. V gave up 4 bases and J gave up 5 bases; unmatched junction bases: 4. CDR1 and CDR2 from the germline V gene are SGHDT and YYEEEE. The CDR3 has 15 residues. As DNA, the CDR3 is TGTGCCAGCAGCCGGGACAGGGGGCTCGACAATGAGCAGTTCTTC. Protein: CASSRDRGLDNEQFF.

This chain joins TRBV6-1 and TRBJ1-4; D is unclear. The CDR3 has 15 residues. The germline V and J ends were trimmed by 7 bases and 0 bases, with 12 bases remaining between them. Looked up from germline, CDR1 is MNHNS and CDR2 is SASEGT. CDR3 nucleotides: TGTGCCAGCAACCCTGGACCCGCAACTAATGAAAAACTGTTTTTT. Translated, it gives CASNPGPATNEKLFF.

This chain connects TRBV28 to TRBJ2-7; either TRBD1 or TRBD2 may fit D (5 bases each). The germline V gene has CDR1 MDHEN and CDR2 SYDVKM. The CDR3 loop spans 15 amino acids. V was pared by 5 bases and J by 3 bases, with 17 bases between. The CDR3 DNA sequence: TGTGCCAGCAGTCAAACCGGGACCAACCTCTACGAGCAGTACTTC. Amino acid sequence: CASSQTGTNLYEQYF.

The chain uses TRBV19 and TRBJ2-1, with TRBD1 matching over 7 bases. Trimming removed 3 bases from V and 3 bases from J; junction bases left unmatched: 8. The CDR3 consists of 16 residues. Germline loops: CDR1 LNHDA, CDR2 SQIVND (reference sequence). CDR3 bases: TGTGCCAGTAGTATCCCAGCAGGGGGTAACTACAATGAGCAGTTCTTC. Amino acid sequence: CASSIPAGGNYNEQFF.

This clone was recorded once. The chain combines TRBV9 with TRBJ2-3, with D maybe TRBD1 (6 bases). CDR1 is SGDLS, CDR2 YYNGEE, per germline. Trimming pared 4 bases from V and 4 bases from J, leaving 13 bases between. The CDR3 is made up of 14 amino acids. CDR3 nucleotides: TGTGCCAGCAGCACTTGGGACATACCAGATACGCAGTATTTT. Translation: CASSTWDIPDTQYF. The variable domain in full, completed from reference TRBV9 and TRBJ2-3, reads DSGVTQTPKHLITATGQRVTLRCSPRSGDLSVYWYQQSLDQGLQFLIQYYNGEERAKGNILERFSAQQFPDLHSELNLSSLELGDSALYFCASSTWDIPDTQYFGPGTRLTVL.

CDR3 nucleotide sequence: TGTGCCAGCAGCTTAGTAAGGCTAGCGGGAGGGCCATGGGAGGAGACCCAGTACTTC. Amino acid sequence: CASSLVRLAGGPWEETQYF. The chain joins TRBV11-2 to TRBJ2-5, with 12 bases fitting TRBD2. The ends lost 1 base at V and 5 bases at J; junction bases unmatched: 14. This CDR3 comprises 19 residues. Germline V gene data show CDR1 as SGHAT and CDR2 as FQNNGV. The full variable domain, with the rest looked up from reference TRBV11-2 and TRBJ2-5, is EAGVAQSPRYKIIEKRQSVAFWCNPISGHATLYWYQQILGQGPKLLIQFQNNGVVDDSQLPKDRFSAERLKGVDSTLKIQPAKLEDSAVYLCASSLVRLAGGPWEETQYFGPGTRLLVL.

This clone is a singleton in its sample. For the CDR3, the DNA is TGTGCCAGCAGCCAAGTAATAGCGGGAGGGTACACAGATACGCAGTATTTT. Residues: CASSQVIAGGYTDTQYF. This chain uses TRBV4-2 with TRBJ2-3, with 11 bases that match TRBD2. Germline trimming cut 1 base from V and 2 bases from J; bases unmatched to any gene: 5. CDR1 and CDR2 (germline): LGHNA, YNFKEQ. CDR3 size: 17 residues.

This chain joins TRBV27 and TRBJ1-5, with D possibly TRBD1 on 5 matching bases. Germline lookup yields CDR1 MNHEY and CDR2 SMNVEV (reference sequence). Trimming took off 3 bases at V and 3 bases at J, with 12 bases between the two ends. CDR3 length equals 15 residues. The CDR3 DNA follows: TGTGCCAGCAGTTTTTGGGGGAATATCAATCAGCCCCAGCATTTT. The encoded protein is CASSFWGNINQPQHF.

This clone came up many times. The CDR3 protein is CASKTWGTNTGELFF. CDR3 DNA sequence: TGTGCCAGCAAAACCTGGGGGACAAACACCGGGGAGCTGTTTTTT. The chain links TRBV28 to TRBJ2-2; D may be TRBD1 (6 bases). V lost 7 bases and J 2 bases, leaving 14 bases between the germline ends. CDR1 is MDHEN and CDR2 is SYDVKM in the germline V gene. There are 15 residues in the CDR3.

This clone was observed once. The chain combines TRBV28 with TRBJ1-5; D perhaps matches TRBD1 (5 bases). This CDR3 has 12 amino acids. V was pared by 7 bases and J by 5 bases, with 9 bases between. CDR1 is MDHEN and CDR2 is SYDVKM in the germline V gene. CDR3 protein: CASTPGDQPQHF. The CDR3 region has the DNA TGTGCCAGCACCCCGGGGGATCAGCCCCAGCATTTT.

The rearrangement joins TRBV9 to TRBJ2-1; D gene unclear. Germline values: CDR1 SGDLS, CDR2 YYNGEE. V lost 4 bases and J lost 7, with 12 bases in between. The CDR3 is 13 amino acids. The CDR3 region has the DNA TGTGCCAGCAGCTCCCCTCCCACTAATGAGCAGTTCTTC. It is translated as CASSSPPTNEQFF.

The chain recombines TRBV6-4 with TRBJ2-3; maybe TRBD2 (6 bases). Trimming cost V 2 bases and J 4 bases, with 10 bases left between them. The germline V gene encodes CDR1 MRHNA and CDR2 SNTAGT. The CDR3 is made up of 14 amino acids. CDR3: CASSDGGEADTQYF. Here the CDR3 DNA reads TGTGCCAGCAGTGACGGAGGGGAAGCAGATACGCAGTATTTT.

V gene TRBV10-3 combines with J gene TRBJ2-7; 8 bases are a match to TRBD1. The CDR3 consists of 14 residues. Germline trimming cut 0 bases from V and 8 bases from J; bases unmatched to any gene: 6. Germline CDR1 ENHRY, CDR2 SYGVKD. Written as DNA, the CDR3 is TGTGCCATCAGTGAGTCTTTGGACAGGGTCCAGCAGTACTTC. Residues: CAISESLDRVQQYF.

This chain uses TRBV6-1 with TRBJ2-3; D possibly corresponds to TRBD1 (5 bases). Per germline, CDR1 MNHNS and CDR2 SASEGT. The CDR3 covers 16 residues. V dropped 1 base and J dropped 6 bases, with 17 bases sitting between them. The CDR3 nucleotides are TGTGCCAGCAGTGAAGGGTCGAAAGGGGCGGTCGATACGCAGTATTTT. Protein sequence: CASSEGSKGAVDTQYF.

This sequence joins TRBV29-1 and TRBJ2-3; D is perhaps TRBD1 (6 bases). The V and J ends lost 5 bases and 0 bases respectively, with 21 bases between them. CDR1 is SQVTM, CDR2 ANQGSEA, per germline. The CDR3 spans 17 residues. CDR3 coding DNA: TGCAGCGTTTATACAGGGCTTCTGGAGGAAAGCACAGATACGCAGTATTTT. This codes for CSVYTGLLEESTDTQYF.

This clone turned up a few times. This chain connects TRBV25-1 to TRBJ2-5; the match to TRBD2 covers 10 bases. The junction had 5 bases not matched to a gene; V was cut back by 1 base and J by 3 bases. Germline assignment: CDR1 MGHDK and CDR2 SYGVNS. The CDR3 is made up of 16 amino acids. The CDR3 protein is CASSESPSGSEETQYF. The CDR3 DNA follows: TGTGCCAGCAGTGAATCCCCTAGCGGGAGTGAAGAGACCCAGTACTTC.

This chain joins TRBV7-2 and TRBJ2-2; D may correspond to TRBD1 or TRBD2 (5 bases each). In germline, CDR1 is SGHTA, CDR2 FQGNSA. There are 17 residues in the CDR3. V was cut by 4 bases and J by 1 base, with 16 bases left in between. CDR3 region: CASSSTGREVNTGELFF. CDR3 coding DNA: TGTGCCAGCAGCTCGACGGGGCGCGAGGTGAACACCGGGGAGCTGTTTTTT.